The entry below gives a single TCR beta chain sequence along with its context. Its antigen is still unknown. Produced via immunoSEQ multiplex PCR; TCRdb's table is partial and in-frame only. The sample records around 40,000 clones, around 88% being singletons. This specimen belongs to a study of PD-L1 blockade in urothelial cancer. Study information: Median blood clonality was 0.080, with 86,000 or so unique TCRs.

Notes on the study in general: Greater 3-week expansion of tumor-associated blood clones was recorded for durable-benefit patients. Below-median TCR clonality that was measured in pretreatment blood predicted better survival.

CDR1 and CDR2 (germline): SGHKS, YYEKEE (reference sequence). This CDR3 comprises 13 residues. V dropped 4 bases and J dropped 3 bases, with 10 bases sitting between them. Sequences were derived from PBMCs, sampled around atezolizumab (anti-PD-L1) treatment. The chain is built from TRBV5-5 and TRBJ2-5, with D maybe TRBD1 (6 bases). This sequence was found in a man aged 55-75 years with urothelial cancer. The CDR3 sequence: CASSHEGEETQYF. The DNA for the CDR3 is TGTGCCAGCAGCCACGAGGGGGAAGAGACCCAGTACTTC.